This T cell receptor beta chain was profiled in a study of shared clonotypes between healthy human individuals. Study-level findings and limits: Measured sharing among donors was expected to vary with sequencing depth.

Per the study methods: Junction-only immunoSEQ data arrived without quality scores, meaning filtering differed. TCRdb's copy holds only in-frame clones and misses some; the assay was immunoSEQ multiplex PCR. The V and J calls and clone size come from that table; D and trimming were worked out from the DNA. The sample includes a few hundred thousand clones, 70% to 80% seen only once; the top ten take about 12%. Healthy HIV-negative adults without recent acute infections or vaccinations served as donors. Only a few counts were recorded for this clone. Its specificity is unknown. CDR1 MNHEY and CDR2 SMNVEV come from the germline V gene (reference sequence). V trimming: 7 bases; J trimming: 1 base; junction bases outside the gene matches: 8. The CDR3 loop spans 16 amino acids.

The rearrangement joins TRBV27 to TRBJ2-3, with 10 positions matching TRBD2. This sequence was found in a middle-aged woman in good health. Some clones in this sample may be carry-over from other donors' samples. Material: PBMCs. In DNA form, the CDR3 reads TGTGCCAGCACCATAATAGCGGGAGGACGCACAGATACGCAGTATTTT. Translation: CASTIIAGGRTDTQYF.